These 30 T cell receptor beta chains share one sample of origin, sequenced in a study of control samples from healthy donors and cancer patients. The repertoire was sequenced with immunoSEQ multiplex PCR; TCRdb's copy has only in-frame clones and lacks some. The data contain roughly 52,000 clones, approximately 95% of them singletons. The sequenced sample consisted of blood. All receptors come from a woman aged 25 to 39 in good health.

J is TRBJ1-1 and V is TRBV19, with D maybe TRBD1 (6 bases). V was clipped by 4 bases and J by 1 base, with 7 bases between them. From germline, CDR1 is LNHDA and CDR2 SQIVND (reference sequence). CDR3 length: 13 amino acids. CDR3 region: CASSKTGNTEAFF. The CDR3 coding sequence is TGTGCCAGTAGTAAGACAGGGAACACTGAAGCTTTCTTT.

The V and J genes are TRBV7-3 and TRBJ2-5, with D perhaps matching TRBD1 or TRBD2 (6 bases each). The CDR3 consists of 16 residues. Germline V CDR1 and CDR2: SGHTA, FQGTGA. V gave up 1 base and J gave up 4 bases, with 16 bases separating them. CDR3 protein: CASSLIGGRGVETQYF. The CDR3 region has the DNA TGTGCCAGCAGCTTAATAGGCGGAAGGGGGGTAGAGACCCAGTACTTC.

The CDR3, as DNA: TGTGCCAGTAGCAGGGCAGGGACGGGGAGCAATCAGCCCCAGCATTTT. It translates to CASSRAGTGSNQPQHF. The V and J genes are TRBV19 and TRBJ1-5; D possibly corresponds to TRBD1 (5 bases). Per the germline V gene, CDR1 is LNHDA and CDR2 is SQIVND (reference sequence). This CDR3 has 16 amino acids. The ends were cut back, 6 bases at V and 1 base at J, with 16 bases in the middle.

This chain uses TRBV19 with TRBJ1-1, with 8 bases aligning to TRBD1. The CDR3 spans 16 residues. Looked up from germline, CDR1 is LNHDA and CDR2 is SQIVND (reference sequence). V lost 3 bases to trimming and J lost 1 base; unmatched junction nucleotides: 7. CDR3: CASSILTGGANTEAFF. CDR3 nucleotide sequence: TGTGCCAGTAGTATTCTAACAGGGGGAGCGAACACTGAAGCTTTCTTT.

V gene TRBV18 combines with J gene TRBJ2-5; TRBD2 matches 9 bases. From germline, CDR1 is KGHSH and CDR2 LQKENI. V shed 4 bases, J shed 5 bases, and the junction held 5 bases outside the gene matches. This CDR3 comprises 14 residues. The CDR3 sequence is CASSRGTSYETQYF. CDR3 DNA sequence: TGTGCCAGCTCACGAGGGACTAGCTACGAGACCCAGTACTTC.

The rearrangement links TRBV6-1 to TRBJ1-4; D is unresolved. Germline V gene lookup returns CDR1 MNHNS and CDR2 SASEGT. The CDR3 runs to 14 residues. The V and J ends lost 3 bases and 3 bases respectively, with 8 bases between them. The CDR3 is CASSEGSANEKLFF. CDR3 in DNA: TGTGCCAGCAGTGAGGGGTCCGCTAATGAAAAACTGTTTTTT.

V and J are TRBV27 and TRBJ2-2; TRBD2 aligns across 16 bases. The CDR3 runs to 18 residues. J was trimmed by 7 bases and V by 4 bases; bases with no gene match: 9. Germline loops: CDR1 MNHEY, CDR2 SMNVEV (reference sequence). The CDR3 DNA reads TGTGCCAGCAGTTGGGGACTAGCGGGAGGGCCAGGGAGCGGGGAGCTGTTTTTT. Protein product: CASSWGLAGGPGSGELFF.

The chain uses TRBV20-1 and TRBJ2-7, with D maybe TRBD2 (6 bases). The CDR3 is made up of 14 amino acids. Trimming shortened V by 3 bases and J by 7 bases, and 19 bases separated the two germline ends. CDR1 DFQATT and CDR2 SNEGSKA come from the germline V gene (reference sequence). CDR3 nucleotide sequence: TGCAGTGCTAGTCGGCGGGAAAGCCCTTGGGAGCAGTACTTC. Translating it yields CSASRRESPWEQYF.

V gene TRBV5-6 combines with J gene TRBJ2-7, with 7 bases matching TRBD1. Germline V gene data show CDR1 as SGHDT and CDR2 as YYEEEE. There are 15 residues in the CDR3. The J segment lost 0 bases and the V segment lost 4 bases, leaving 7 bases of the junction unmatched. The CDR3 sequence: CASSHTGVLSYEQYF. In DNA form, the CDR3 reads TGTGCCAGCAGCCATACAGGGGTACTCTCCTACGAGCAGTACTTC.

The CDR3 DNA sequence: TGTGCCAGCAGCCCGAGAACCGGGACGAATCCTGAAAAACTGTTTTTT. Protein: CASSPRTGTNPEKLFF. This sequence joins TRBV4-2 and TRBJ1-4; tentative D call: TRBD1 (5 bases). The V gene's germline CDR1 is LGHNA and CDR2 YNFKEQ. Trimming pared 4 bases from V and 7 bases from J, leaving 19 bases between. This CDR3 is built from 16 residues.

The chain joins TRBV9 to TRBJ2-1; TRBD2 aligns across 12 bases. The ends lost 2 bases at V and 9 bases at J; junction bases unmatched: 6. In germline, CDR1 is SGDLS, CDR2 YYNGEE. There are 15 residues in the CDR3. CDR3 bases: TGTGCCAGCAGCGTGAGTCTAGCGGGAGGGGCTGAGCAGTTCTTC. It yields the protein CASSVSLAGGAEQFF.

The chain joins TRBV2 to TRBJ1-4; D perhaps matches TRBD1 (5 bases). The CDR3 has 15 amino acids. The ends were cut back, 3 bases at V and 8 bases at J, with 16 bases in the middle. Germline V gives CDR1 SNHLY, CDR2 FYNNEI. The CDR3 DNA reads TGTGCCAGCAGTGATCGACAGCGACCAAGGGAAAAACTGTTTTTT. Translation: CASSDRQRPREKLFF.

The chain carries TRBV11-2 and TRBJ2-7; D possibly uses TRBD1 or TRBD2 (5 bases each). Trimming took off 3 bases at V and 7 bases at J, with 16 bases between the two ends. CDR1 is SGHAT and CDR2 is FQNNGV in the germline V gene. This CDR3 is built from 14 residues. CDR3 sequence reads: CASSFRDLLEEQYF. In DNA, the CDR3 is TGTGCCAGCAGCTTTAGGGACCTGTTGGAAGAGCAGTACTTC.

This CDR3 reads CASSADSPYEQYF. The CDR3 region has the DNA TGTGCCAGCAGCGCGGATTCGCCCTACGAGCAGTACTTC. The rearrangement links TRBV28 to TRBJ2-7; no firm D call. The length of the CDR3 is 13 residues. Germline CDR1 reads MDHEN; CDR2 reads SYDVKM. With 6 bases removed from V and 2 bases from J, the gap between germline ends came to 11 bases. Supplemented by reference TRBV28 and TRBJ2-7, the full variable domain reads DVKVTQSSRYLVKRTGEKVFLECVQDMDHENMFWYRQDPGLGLRLIYFSYDVKMKEKGDIPEGYSVSREKKERFSLILESASTNQTSMYLCASSADSPYEQYFGPGTRLTVT.

This chain uses TRBV2 with TRBJ2-2; 8 bases are shared with TRBD1. J was trimmed by 8 bases and V by 5 bases; bases with no gene match: 4. This CDR3 contains 13 residues. Germline CDR1 reads SNHLY; CDR2 reads FYNNEI. The CDR3 region has the DNA TGTGCCAGCAGTCCAGGGGGCGAAGGGGAGCTGTTTTTT. Its translation is CASSPGGEGELFF.

The V gene is TRBV10-3, the J gene TRBJ1-1, with D maybe TRBD1 (6 bases). Germline V gene lookup returns CDR1 ENHRY and CDR2 SYGVKD. The CDR3 extends over 14 amino acids. Trimming took off 3 bases at V and 1 base at J, with 9 bases between the two ends. This CDR3 reads CAISDTGKNTEAFF. The CDR3 region has the DNA TGTGCCATCAGTGATACAGGGAAGAACACTGAAGCTTTCTTT.

J is TRBJ2-3 and V is TRBV27, with D maybe TRBD1 (6 bases). The V and J ends lost 8 bases and 4 bases respectively, with 22 bases between them. This CDR3 has 16 residues. The V gene's germline CDR1 is MNHEY and CDR2 SMNVEV (reference sequence). CDR3 amino acids: CASPLDRNYLADTQYF. CDR3 in DNA: TGTGCCAGCCCCCTGGACAGAAACTACCTGGCAGATACGCAGTATTTT.

The chain has TRBV12-3 or TRBV12-4 and TRBJ2-1; no clear D gene. The CDR3 extends over 12 amino acids. V gave up 0 bases and J gave up 5 bases, with 2 bases separating them. CDR3 nucleotides: TGTGCCAGCAGTTTAGCAAACAATGAGCAGTTCTTC. Protein sequence: CASSLANNEQFF.

The rearrangement joins TRBV5-6 to TRBJ2-1, with D perhaps given as TRBD1 or TRBD2 (5 bases each). V lost 0 bases, J lost 2 bases, and 15 bases lay in between. CDR3 length equals 17 residues. Germline V gives CDR1 SGHDT, CDR2 YYEEEE. CDR3 DNA sequence: TGTGCCAGCAGCTTGGCGGGTCACTCGGGGCCCTACAATGAGCAGTTCTTC. Residues: CASSLAGHSGPYNEQFF.

This chain links TRBV6-2 or TRBV6-3 with TRBJ1-5; the D is unclear. V gave up 5 bases and J gave up 3 bases, with 17 bases separating them. The length of the CDR3 is 16 residues. Germline CDR1 is MNHEY and CDR2 is SVGEGT. The CDR3 sequence is CASSHGPNPYNQPQHF. For the CDR3, the DNA is TGTGCCAGCAGTCACGGCCCGAACCCTTACAATCAGCCCCAGCATTTT.

The chain has TRBV2 and TRBJ2-1; maybe TRBD2 (5 bases). Germline values: CDR1 SNHLY, CDR2 FYNNEI. The CDR3 loop spans 16 amino acids. V was pared by 6 bases and J by 3 bases, with 18 bases between. The CDR3 nucleotides are TGTGCCAGCAGCGCCGCCCACAGCCGGGACTACAATGAGCAGTTCTTC. It is translated as CASSAAHSRDYNEQFF.

The CDR3 region is CAWTLGGSYEQYF. CDR3 DNA sequence: TGTGCCTGGACCCTAGGGGGCTCCTACGAGCAGTACTTC. The V gene is TRBV30, the J gene TRBJ2-7; tentatively, D is TRBD1 (6 bases). Germline lookup yields CDR1 GTSNPN and CDR2 SVGIG (reference sequence). This CDR3 contains 13 residues. The V end was cut by 4 bases, the J end by 0 bases, with 10 bases between.

The chain uses TRBV7-9 and TRBJ2-7, with D unresolved. The CDR3 contains 15 residues. Germline loops: CDR1 SEHNR, CDR2 FQNEAQ (reference sequence). The V end was cut by 5 bases, the J end by 5 bases, with 19 bases between. The CDR3 loop is CASSAVGRVLHEQYF. The DNA of the CDR3 is TGTGCCAGCAGCGCCGTAGGTCGGGTTCTCCACGAGCAGTACTTC.

The gene calls are TRBV28 and TRBJ1-1; unclear D gene. CDR3 length: 12 residues. V lost 6 bases and J 3 bases, leaving 8 bases between the germline ends. From germline, CDR1 is MDHEN and CDR2 SYDVKM. CDR3 nucleotide sequence: TGTGCCAGCAGCCCGGAGGACACTGAAGCTTTCTTT. It yields the protein CASSPEDTEAFF.

This clone was detected once. The genes are TRBV28 and TRBJ2-7, with D possibly TRBD2 on 5 matching bases. The CDR3 has 15 amino acids. The ends were cut back, 2 bases at V and 2 bases at J, with 13 bases in the middle. Looked up from germline, CDR1 is MDHEN and CDR2 is SYDVKM. Here the CDR3 reads CASSLAGDGTYEQYF. CDR3 nucleotides: TGTGCCAGCAGTTTAGCCGGGGATGGCACCTACGAGCAGTACTTC.

This clone has a single count. This rearrangement joins TRBV6-6 to TRBJ2-6; D remains unclear. V shed 3 bases and J shed 8 bases, with 11 bases lying between them. CDR1 and CDR2 from the germline V gene are MNHNY and SVGAGI (reference sequence). This CDR3 is built from 14 residues. CDR3 region: CASSYPGSSNVLTF. As DNA, the CDR3 is TGTGCCAGCAGTTATCCCGGCAGCTCCAACGTCCTGACTTTC.

This chain links TRBV11-2 with TRBJ1-1; D may be TRBD1 (6 bases). Per the germline V gene, CDR1 is SGHAT and CDR2 is FQNNGV. The germline V and J ends were trimmed by 1 base and 1 base, with 13 bases remaining between them. CDR3 size: 16 residues. In DNA form, the CDR3 reads TGTGCCAGCAGCTTAGTCGGGGGGGGCTGGAACACTGAAGCTTTCTTT. It encodes CASSLVGGGWNTEAFF.

This clone is a singleton in its sample. This chain uses TRBV7-8 with TRBJ1-2, with a tentative D call TRBD1 (6 bases). There are 16 residues in the CDR3. The germline V and J ends were trimmed by 4 bases and 8 bases, with 23 bases remaining between them. CDR1 and CDR2 from the germline V gene are SGHVS and FQNEAQ. CDR3 residues: CASSWGRLQDKRGYTF. The CDR3 coding sequence is TGTGCCAGCAGCTGGGGGCGCCTACAGGATAAGAGGGGCTACACCTTC. Full variable domain (missing parts from reference TRBV7-8 and TRBJ1-2): GAGVSQSPRYKVAKRGQDVALRCDPISGHVSLFWYQQALGQGPEFLTYFQNEAQLDKSGLPSDRFFAERPEGSVSTLKIQRTQQEDSAVYLCASSWGRLQDKRGYTFGSGTRLTVV.

In its sample, this clone was seen once. This chain connects TRBV21-1 to TRBJ1-5. TRBV21-1 is a documented pseudogene. CDR3 length: 17 amino acids. CDR3 in amino acids: CASRIRSGNYSNQPQHF. The CDR3 DNA is TGTGCCAGCAGGATAAGGAGCGGAAATTATAGCAATCAGCCCCAGCATTTT.

This chain uses TRBV2 with TRBJ1-4; tentative D call: TRBD1 (5 bases). V shed 7 bases and J shed 10 bases, with 19 bases lying between them. The CDR3 runs 14 residues. CDR1 SNHLY and CDR2 FYNNEI come from the germline V gene. The CDR3 coding sequence is TGTGCCAGCACCCCGACATCGGGGCTACGAAAACTGTTTTTT. Translating gives CASTPTSGLRKLFF.